The T cell receptor (beta chain) under discussion was sequenced for a study of cytomegalovirus exposure and HLA in healthy donors. V was pared by 6 bases and J by 5 bases, with 4 bases of the junction left unmatched. The CDR3 totals 13 residues. Germline-derived CDR1 and CDR2 are MNHNY and SVGAGI (reference sequence). Findings and caveats of the study: V- and J-gene trimming in TCR beta was tied to a missense DCLRE1C variant by an analysis performed later. Confirmation was obtained in vitro that a few CMV-associated chains are specific for CMV antigens. The majority of TCR sequences were rare, yet some public TCRs appeared in many donors.

As to this clone: Its antigen is as yet unknown.

60 Vbeta and 13 Jbeta primers were used in PCR. Only in-frame clones appear in the TCRdb table, and some are missing; sequencing was by immunoSEQ multiplex PCR. Here the sample table reports about 160,000 clones. This TCR derives from a woman aged 60-75 years in good health and CMV-seronegative. Specimen: PBMCs. The chain is built from TRBV6-6 and TRBJ1-5; 7 bases are a match to TRBD1. DNA of the CDR3: TGTGCCAGCAGCCGACAGGGCGATCAGCCCCAGCATTTT. Protein: CASSRQGDQPQHF.